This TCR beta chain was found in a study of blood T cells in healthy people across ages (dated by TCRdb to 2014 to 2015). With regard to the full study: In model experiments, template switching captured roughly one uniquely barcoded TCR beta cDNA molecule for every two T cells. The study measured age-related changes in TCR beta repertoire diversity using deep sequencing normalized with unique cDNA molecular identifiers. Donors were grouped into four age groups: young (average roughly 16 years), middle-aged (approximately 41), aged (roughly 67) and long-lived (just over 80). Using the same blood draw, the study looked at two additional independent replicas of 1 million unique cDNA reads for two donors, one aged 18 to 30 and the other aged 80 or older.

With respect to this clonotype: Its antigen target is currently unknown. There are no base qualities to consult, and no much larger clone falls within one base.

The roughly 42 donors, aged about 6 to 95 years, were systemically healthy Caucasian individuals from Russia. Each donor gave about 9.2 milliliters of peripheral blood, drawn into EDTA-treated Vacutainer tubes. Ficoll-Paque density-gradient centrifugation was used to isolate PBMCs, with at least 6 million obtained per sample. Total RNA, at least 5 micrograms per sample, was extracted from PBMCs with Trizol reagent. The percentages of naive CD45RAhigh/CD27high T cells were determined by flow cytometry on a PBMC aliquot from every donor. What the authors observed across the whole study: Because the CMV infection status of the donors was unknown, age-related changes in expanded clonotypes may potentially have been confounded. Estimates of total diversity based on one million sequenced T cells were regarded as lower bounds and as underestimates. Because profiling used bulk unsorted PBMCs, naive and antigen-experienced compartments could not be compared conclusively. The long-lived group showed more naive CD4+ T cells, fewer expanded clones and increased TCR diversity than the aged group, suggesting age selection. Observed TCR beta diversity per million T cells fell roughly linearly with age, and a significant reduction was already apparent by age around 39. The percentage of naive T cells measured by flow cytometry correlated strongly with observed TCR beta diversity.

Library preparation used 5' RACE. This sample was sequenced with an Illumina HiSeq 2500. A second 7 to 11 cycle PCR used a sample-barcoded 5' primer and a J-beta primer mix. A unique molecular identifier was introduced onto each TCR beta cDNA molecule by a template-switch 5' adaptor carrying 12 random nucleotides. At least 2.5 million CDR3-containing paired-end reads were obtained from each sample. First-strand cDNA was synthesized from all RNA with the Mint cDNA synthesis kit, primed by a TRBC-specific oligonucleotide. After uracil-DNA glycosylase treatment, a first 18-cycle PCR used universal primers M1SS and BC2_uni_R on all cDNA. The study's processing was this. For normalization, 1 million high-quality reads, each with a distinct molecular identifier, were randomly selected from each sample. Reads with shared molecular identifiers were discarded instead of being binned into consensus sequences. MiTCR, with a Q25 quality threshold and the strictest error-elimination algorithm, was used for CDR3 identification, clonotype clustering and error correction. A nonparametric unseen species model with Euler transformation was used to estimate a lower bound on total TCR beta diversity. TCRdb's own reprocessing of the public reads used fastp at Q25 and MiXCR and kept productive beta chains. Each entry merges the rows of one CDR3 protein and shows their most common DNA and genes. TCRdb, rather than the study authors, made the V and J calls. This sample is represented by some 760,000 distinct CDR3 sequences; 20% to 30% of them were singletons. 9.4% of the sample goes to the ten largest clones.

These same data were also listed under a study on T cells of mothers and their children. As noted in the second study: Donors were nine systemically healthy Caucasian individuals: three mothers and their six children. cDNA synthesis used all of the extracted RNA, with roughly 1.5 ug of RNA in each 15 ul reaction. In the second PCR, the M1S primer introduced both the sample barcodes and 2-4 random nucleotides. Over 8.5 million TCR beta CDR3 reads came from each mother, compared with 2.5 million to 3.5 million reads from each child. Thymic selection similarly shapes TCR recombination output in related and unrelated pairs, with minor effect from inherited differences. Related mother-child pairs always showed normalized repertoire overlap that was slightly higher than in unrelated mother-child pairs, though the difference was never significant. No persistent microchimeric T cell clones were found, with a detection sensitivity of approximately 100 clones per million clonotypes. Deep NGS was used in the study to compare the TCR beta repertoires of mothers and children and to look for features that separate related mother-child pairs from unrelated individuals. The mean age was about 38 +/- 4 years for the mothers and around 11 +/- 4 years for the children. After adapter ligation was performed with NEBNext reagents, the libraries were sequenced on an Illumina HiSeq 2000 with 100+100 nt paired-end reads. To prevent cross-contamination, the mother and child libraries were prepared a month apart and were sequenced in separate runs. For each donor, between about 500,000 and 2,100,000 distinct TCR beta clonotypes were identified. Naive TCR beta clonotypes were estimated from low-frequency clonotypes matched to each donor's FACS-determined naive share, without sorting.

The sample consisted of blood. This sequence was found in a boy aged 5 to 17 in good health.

CDR3 region: CASMGLLQETQYF. The DNA sequence follows: TGCGCCAGCATGGGTCTGCTGCAAGAGACCCAGTACTTC. Here the chain combines TRBV5-1 and TRBJ2-5, with no confidently assigned D gene. The junction carries 11 bases between V and J, which are trimmed by 6 bases and 2 bases respectively. Sequences SGHRS (CDR1) and YFSETQ (CDR2) are obtained from the germline V gene. Measured from the cysteine to the phenylalanine, the CDR3 is 13 residues long. Only the CDR3 DNA is retained, 39 bases long and in frame from the first base. With the rest looked up from the reference TRBV5-1 and TRBJ2-5 genes rather than sequenced, the full variable domain is KAGVTQTPRYLIKTRGQQVTLSCSPISGHRSVSWYQQTPGQGLQFLFEYFSETQRNKGNFPGRFSGRQFSNSRSEMNVSTLELGDSALYLCASMGLLQETQYFGPGTRLLVL.